This TCR beta chain comes out of a study of Ad26.COV2.S vaccination and SARS-CoV-2 variants. Study summary: Ad26.COV2.S, an intramuscular injection, was given once or twice 56 days apart.

V was shortened by 8 bases and J by 1 base, with 11 bases between the two germline ends. Germline V lookup: CDR1 MNHEY, CDR2 SVGAGI. The CDR3 runs to 13 residues. Treatment indicated: roughly 20 received Ad26.COV2.S at low or high dose, single or two shots; about 5 received placebo; per-sample allocation not given. Sampling occurred on day 63 after the first vaccine or placebo injection. In Boston, an adult donor aged 18-55 years took part. As for this clone: Its antigen remains unknown.

Some clones are missing from TCRdb's copy, which holds only in-frame ones; the method was immunoSEQ multiplex PCR. The sample yields about 250,000 clones, around 90% seen once. Overall study results and limits: Recipients of either vaccine or placebo displayed similar breadth of non-spike TCRs. Participants in the vaccine arm had higher spike-specific TCR breadth; placebo recipients had lower.

The TCR comes from a person aged 18-65 years who received the Ad26.COV2.S COVID-19 vaccine or a placebo. J is TRBJ1-2 and V is TRBV6-5, with TRBD1 as a possible D gene (6 bases). The starting material was peripheral blood, obtained in a trial of Ad26.COV2.S vaccine versus placebo. The CDR3 bases are TGTGCCAGCCGGGGGGGCGTTAACTATGGCTACACCTTC. Amino acids: CASRGGVNYGYTF.